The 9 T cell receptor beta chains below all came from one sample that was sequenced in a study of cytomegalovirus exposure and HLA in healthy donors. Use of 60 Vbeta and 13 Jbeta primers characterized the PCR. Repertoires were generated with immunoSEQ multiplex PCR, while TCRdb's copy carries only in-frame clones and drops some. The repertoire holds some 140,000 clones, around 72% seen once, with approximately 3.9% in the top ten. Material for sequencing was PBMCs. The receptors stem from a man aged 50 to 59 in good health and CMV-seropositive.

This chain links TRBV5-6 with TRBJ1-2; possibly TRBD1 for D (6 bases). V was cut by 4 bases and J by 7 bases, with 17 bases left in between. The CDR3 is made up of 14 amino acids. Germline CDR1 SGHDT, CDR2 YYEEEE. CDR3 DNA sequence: TGTGCCAGCAGCCGCCTCACAGGGCTGGTTGGCTACACCTTC. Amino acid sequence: CASSRLTGLVGYTF.

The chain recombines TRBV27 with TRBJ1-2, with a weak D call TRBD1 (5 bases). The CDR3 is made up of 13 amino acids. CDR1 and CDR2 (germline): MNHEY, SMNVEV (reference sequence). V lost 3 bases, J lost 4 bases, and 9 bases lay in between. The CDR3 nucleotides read TGTGCCAGCAGTTTTAGGGGCAGCTATGGCTACACCTTC. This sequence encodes CASSFRGSYGYTF.

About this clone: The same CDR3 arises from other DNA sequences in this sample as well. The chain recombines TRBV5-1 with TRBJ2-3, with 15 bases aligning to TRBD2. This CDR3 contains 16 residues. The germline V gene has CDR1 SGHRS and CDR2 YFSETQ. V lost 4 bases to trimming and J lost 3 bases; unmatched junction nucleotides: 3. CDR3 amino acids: CASSPGLAGGTDTQYF. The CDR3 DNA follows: TGCGCCAGCAGCCCGGGACTAGCGGGAGGTACAGATACGCAGTATTTT.

DNA for the CDR3: TGTGCCAGCAGTCAGGACAGCTTTCGGCAGCCCCAGCATTTT. Translation: CASSQDSFRQPQHF. The chain combines TRBV6-1 with TRBJ1-5; D may be TRBD1 (6 bases). Germline lookup yields CDR1 MNHNS and CDR2 SASEGT. This CDR3 has 14 residues. Trimming pared 5 bases from V and 7 bases from J, leaving 15 bases between.

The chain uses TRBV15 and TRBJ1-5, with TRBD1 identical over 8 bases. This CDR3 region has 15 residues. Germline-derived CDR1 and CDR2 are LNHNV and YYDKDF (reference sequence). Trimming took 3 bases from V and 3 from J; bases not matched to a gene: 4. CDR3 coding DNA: TGTGCCACCAGCAGGCCGGGACAGGCCAATCAGCCCCAGCATTTT. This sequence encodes CATSRPGQANQPQHF.

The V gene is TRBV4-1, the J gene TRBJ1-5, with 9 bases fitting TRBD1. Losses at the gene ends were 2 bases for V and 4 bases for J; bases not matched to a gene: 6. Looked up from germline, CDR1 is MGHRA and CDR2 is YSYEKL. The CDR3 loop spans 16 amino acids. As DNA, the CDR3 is TGCGCCAGCAGCCAACTCCCGGGACAGGGAAATCAGCCCCAGCATTTT. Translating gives CASSQLPGQGNQPQHF.

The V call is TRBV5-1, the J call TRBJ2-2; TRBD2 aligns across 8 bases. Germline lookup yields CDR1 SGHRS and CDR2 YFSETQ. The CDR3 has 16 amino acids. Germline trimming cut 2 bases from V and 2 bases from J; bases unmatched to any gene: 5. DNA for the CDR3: TGCGCCAGCAGCTTCACTAGCGGTACAAACACCGGGGAGCTGTTTTTT. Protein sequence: CASSFTSGTNTGELFF.

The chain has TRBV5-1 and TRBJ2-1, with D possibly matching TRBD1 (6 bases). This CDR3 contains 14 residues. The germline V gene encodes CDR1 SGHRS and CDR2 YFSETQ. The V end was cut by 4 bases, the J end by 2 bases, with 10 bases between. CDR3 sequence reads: CASSTGQTYNEQFF. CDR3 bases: TGCGCCAGCAGCACAGGACAGACCTACAATGAGCAGTTCTTC.

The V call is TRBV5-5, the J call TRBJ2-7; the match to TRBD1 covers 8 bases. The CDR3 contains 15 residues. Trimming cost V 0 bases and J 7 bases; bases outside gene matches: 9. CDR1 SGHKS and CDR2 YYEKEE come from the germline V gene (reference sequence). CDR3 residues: CASSLAETGVWEQYF. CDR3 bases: TGTGCCAGCAGCTTGGCCGAGACAGGGGTATGGGAGCAGTACTTC.